What follows describes a single TCR beta chain. Original methodology: The assay estimated nucleated cells by amplifying reference gene primers. The assay was immunoSEQ multiplex PCR, and TCRdb's table has in-frame clones only and misses some. The V and J calls and clone size come from that table; D and trimming were worked out from the DNA. The data contain about 160,000 clones, over 80% of them singletons. The V gene lost 2 bases and the J gene lost 6 bases, with 11 bases spanning the gap. In germline, CDR1 is SGHTA, CDR2 FQGNSA. The CDR3 length is 14 residues. The sample comes from a study of blood T cell repertoires in COVID-19. Study context: The origin of the acute and convalescent COVID-19 samples was the United States, Italy and Spain.

The chain carries TRBV7-2 and TRBJ1-5; no clear D. Sequenced input: peripheral blood. The source is a woman of 80 years or more with active or convalescent COVID-19. The CDR3 bases are TGTGCCAGCAGCTTAAGTGGAAGCGGTCAGCCCCAGCATTTT. Residues: CASSLSGSGQPQHF.